Reported below is one T cell receptor (beta chain). This sample was taken from a study of blood T cell repertoires in COVID-19. The assay was immunoSEQ multiplex PCR, and TCRdb's table has in-frame clones only and misses some. The data contain around 58,000 clones, more than 80% of them singletons. Looked up from germline, CDR1 is MNHEY and CDR2 is SVGAGI. The germline V and J ends were trimmed by 4 bases and 0 bases, with 13 bases remaining between them. CDR3 length: 16 amino acids. Sequenced: peripheral blood. This TCR came from a human donor with active COVID-19. The donor label of this sample is uncertain. V and J are TRBV6-5 and TRBJ2-4; D call uncertain. As DNA, the CDR3 is TGTGCCAGCAGTTCCCCCCGAAGCCTAGCCAAAAACATTCAGTACTTC. Translating gives CASSSPRSLAKNIQYF.